The present entry profiles one T cell receptor beta chain with its context. This specimen comes from a study of blood T cell repertoires in COVID-19. Background on the study: The samples span acute and convalescent COVID-19 from the United States, Italy and Spain. T cells, B-cell-depleted T cells, or PBMCs supplied cDNA or gDNA.

In the source study's methods: Amplification from reference gene primers served as the basis for estimated nucleated cell counts. Some clones are missing from TCRdb's copy, which holds only in-frame ones; the method was immunoSEQ multiplex PCR. The V and J calls and clone size come from that table; D and trimming were worked out from the DNA. The data contain about 290,000 clones, more than 80% of them seen just once; the ten biggest clones take up about 3%. From germline, CDR1 is LNHDA and CDR2 SQIVND (reference sequence). Trimming left V 5 bases short and J 0 bases short, with 14 bases between. This CDR3 region has 16 residues.

This clonotype originated in a woman younger than 45 with active or convalescent COVID-19. The rearrangement joins TRBV19 to TRBJ1-3, with D unresolved. Sequences were obtained from peripheral blood. CDR3 in amino acids: CASSFPVAGSGNTIYF. The DNA of the CDR3 is TGTGCCAGTAGTTTCCCGGTTGCTGGCTCTGGAAACACCATATATTTT.